The 20 T cell receptor beta chains presented below share a single source sample, sequenced in a study of response to subunit inactivated influenza vaccine. TCRdb re-called the RT-PCR reads through MiXCR, storing one row per CDR3 protein. The table has about 480,000 distinct CDR3 sequences, roughly 27% seen once; the top ten hold 1.9%. The sequencing here drew on CD4+ T cells sorted from PBMCs, taken 5 to 6 days after vaccination. The receptors derive from a man aged 50-59 years who received an inactivated influenza vaccine.

This clonotype has just a few counts. The CDR3 is CAISDGQGYGYTF. The CDR3 coding sequence is TGTGCCATCAGTGACGGACAGGGCTATGGCTACACCTTC. This chain joins TRBV10-3 and TRBJ1-2, with 8 bases fitting TRBD1. There are 13 residues in the CDR3. Trimming took 3 bases from V and 4 from J; bases not matched to a gene: 1. CDR1 and CDR2 (germline): ENHRY, SYGVKD.

This clonotype was seen a few times. The V call is TRBV12-3 or TRBV12-4, the J call TRBJ2-3; D is uncertain. This CDR3 spans 12 amino acids. Trimming cost V 2 bases and J 8 bases, with 8 bases left between them. The CDR3 sequence: CASSLSAPTQYF. The CDR3 DNA reads as TGTGCCAGCAGTTTAAGTGCCCCTACGCAGTATTTT.

This clonotype was detected a few times. This rearrangement joins TRBV30 to TRBJ2-7, with 7 positions matching TRBD1. Germline CDR1 reads GTSNPN; CDR2 reads SVGIG (reference sequence). The CDR3 has 12 amino acids. The trim removed 3 bases at V and 12 bases at J, leaving 11 bases unmatched. The CDR3 is CAWRFGQAGPYF. The CDR3 DNA reads TGTGCCTGGAGATTTGGACAGGCAGGCCCGTACTTC.

This clonotype has just one count. V gene TRBV6-2 or TRBV6-3 combines with J gene TRBJ1-1; 9 bases match TRBD1. Germline CDR1 reads MNHEY; CDR2 reads SVGEGT. CDR3 size: 15 residues. Trimming took 7 bases from V and 11 from J; bases not matched to a gene: 17. The CDR3: CASNPSGTGSNSAFF. CDR3 nucleotides: TGTGCCAGCAACCCCTCCGGGACAGGGTCGAATTCGGCTTTCTTT.

The chain is built from TRBV11-1 and TRBJ2-7, with TRBD1 matching over 8 bases. Per germline, CDR1 SGHAT and CDR2 FQDESV (reference sequence). The J segment lost 5 bases and the V segment lost 5 bases, leaving 14 bases of the junction unmatched. The CDR3 totals 16 residues. This chain's CDR3 is CASSERRAGGGNEQYF. The CDR3 DNA follows: TGTGCCAGCAGCGAGCGCCGGGCAGGGGGCGGAAACGAGCAGTACTTC.

This clonotype has more than one count but fewer than ten. This chain joins TRBV10-3 and TRBJ2-7, with 8 bases identical to TRBD1. The length of the CDR3 is 15 residues. Germline-derived CDR1 and CDR2 are ENHRY and SYGVKD. With V trimmed by 4 bases and J by 2 bases, 7 bases remained unmatched. The CDR3 reads CAISGSGTGPYEQYF. CDR3 coding DNA: TGTGCCATCAGTGGTTCCGGGACAGGCCCCTACGAGCAGTACTTC.

This clonotype was seen only a few times. This rearrangement joins TRBV20-1 to TRBJ2-5, with 7 bases matching TRBD1. Germline CDR1 and CDR2: DFQATT and SNEGSKA (reference sequence). The CDR3 is made up of 14 amino acids. J lost 5 bases, V lost 0 bases, and 6 bases had no gene match. Written as DNA, the CDR3 is TGCAGTGCTAGAGATGCGACAGGGTTTGAGACCCAGTACTTC. Its translation is CSARDATGFETQYF.

This chain connects TRBV5-1 to TRBJ2-5; 10 bases are a match to TRBD1. J lost 4 bases, V lost 4 bases, and 7 bases had no gene match. Germline CDR1 reads SGHRS; CDR2 reads YFSETQ. The CDR3 is 15 residues long. CDR3 residues: CASSPSGTGAETQYF. CDR3 coding DNA: TGCGCCAGCAGCCCGTCGGGGACAGGGGCAGAGACCCAGTACTTC. The full variable domain, in which reference TRBV5-1 and TRBJ2-5 provide the parts outside the CDR3, is KAGVTQTPRYLIKTRGQQVTLSCSPISGHRSVSWYQQTPGQGLQFLFEYFSETQRNKGNFPGRFSGRQFSNSRSEMNVSTLELGDSALYLCASSPSGTGAETQYFGPGTRLLVL.

The chain employs TRBV29-1 and TRBJ2-5; D tentatively reads TRBD1 or TRBD2 (5 bases each). The germline gives CDR1 SQVTM, CDR2 ANQGSEA. The CDR3 extends over 13 amino acids. With 2 bases removed from V and 5 bases from J, the gap between germline ends came to 12 bases. The CDR3 DNA follows: TGCAGCGTTGAATGGGGGTGGTGGGAGACCCAGTACTTC. Residues: CSVEWGWWETQYF.

V gene TRBV6-6 combines with J gene TRBJ2-3; D remains ambiguous. Trimming pared 0 bases from V and 4 bases from J, leaving 5 bases between. Looked up from germline, CDR1 is MNHNY and CDR2 is SVGAGI (reference sequence). The CDR3 spans 13 residues. The CDR3 sequence: CASSYSESDTQYF. As DNA, the CDR3 is TGTGCCAGCAGTTACTCCGAGTCAGATACGCAGTATTTT.

V is TRBV7-9 and J is TRBJ2-7, with D possibly TRBD1 on 6 matching bases. The CDR3 is made up of 15 amino acids. Trimming pared 1 base from V and 0 bases from J, leaving 10 bases between. The V gene's germline CDR1 is SEHNR and CDR2 FQNEAQ (reference sequence). The CDR3 reads CASSLGAGVSYEQYF. The CDR3 DNA reads as TGTGCCAGCAGCTTAGGAGCAGGGGTCTCCTACGAGCAGTACTTC.

This clonotype was seen at least ten times. The rearrangement links TRBV12-3 or TRBV12-4 to TRBJ1-5; no clear D gene. This CDR3 is built from 13 residues. V gave up 1 base and J gave up 2 bases, with 3 bases separating them. The chain's CDR3 is CASSLGRNQPQHF. CDR3 bases: TGTGCCAGCAGTTTAGGTCGCAATCAGCCCCAGCATTTT.

In its sample, this clonotype was seen a few times. The CDR3 reads CASSLFGTNTGELFF. The CDR3 DNA sequence: TGTGCCAGCAGCTTATTCGGGACTAACACCGGGGAGCTGTTTTTT. The rearrangement joins TRBV7-2 to TRBJ2-2, with TRBD2 as a possible D gene (6 bases). From germline, CDR1 is SGHTA and CDR2 FQGNSA. Between the trimmed V and J ends, which lost 2 bases and 2 bases, there was a span of 9 bases. The length of the CDR3 is 15 residues.

The CDR3 sequence is CASSPPGGRRQPQHF. Written as DNA, the CDR3 is TGTGCCAGCAGTCCCCCGGGGGGCCGGCGTCAGCCCCAGCATTTT. The V gene is TRBV28, the J gene TRBJ1-5, with D maybe TRBD1 (6 bases). Trimming removed 5 bases from V and 6 bases from J, with 17 bases in between. This CDR3 contains 15 residues. Per germline, CDR1 MDHEN and CDR2 SYDVKM.

This clonotype was counted a few times. The V and J genes are TRBV15 and TRBJ2-6, with D possibly being TRBD2 (7 bases). CDR1 LNHNV and CDR2 YYDKDF come from the germline V gene (reference sequence). Trimming stripped 0 bases from V and 0 bases from J, with 15 bases between. CDR3 length: 19 residues. The CDR3 is CATSRDHGGLLSGANVLTF. CDR3 bases: TGTGCCACCAGCAGAGATCACGGGGGGCTTCTCTCTGGGGCCAACGTCCTGACTTTC.

A note on this clonotype: A junction boundary mismatches the germline segment, possibly from a read error. The chain carries TRBV12-3 or TRBV12-4 and TRBJ2-7; 8 bases map to TRBD1. The CDR3 sequence is 11 residues long. For the CDR3, the DNA is TGTGCCAGCAGTAACAGGGGGGAGCTGTACTTC. This encodes CASSNRGELYF.

Here the CDR3 DNA reads TGTGCCAGCAGCCTTGGGAGCGGGAGACCAGATACGCAGTATTTT. Protein product: CASSLGSGRPDTQYF. This chain joins TRBV9 and TRBJ2-3; TRBD2 aligns across 8 bases. CDR3 size: 15 residues. Trimming took 4 bases from V and 4 from J; bases not matched to a gene: 8. The germline gives CDR1 SGDLS, CDR2 YYNGEE.

The sample holds one count of this clonotype. The rearrangement links TRBV11-2 to TRBJ2-5, with 9 bases identical to TRBD1. With V trimmed by 1 base and J by 5 bases, 17 bases remained unmatched. Germline CDR1 SGHAT, CDR2 FQNNGV. This CDR3 is built from 19 residues. Here the CDR3 reads CASSLVRDRVSWGGETQYF. The CDR3 coding sequence is TGTGCCAGCAGCTTAGTACGGGACAGGGTATCATGGGGCGGTGAGACCCAGTACTTC.

Comments on this clonotype: As the CDR3 is not closed by the conserved phenylalanine or tryptophan, this likely results from a read error. The chain combines TRBV13 with TRBJ1-2; the D gene is possibly TRBD1 (6 bases). The V gene lost 6 bases and the J gene lost 4 bases, with 15 bases spanning the gap. The CDR3 consists of 14 residues. Germline V gene sequence: CDR1 PRHDT, CDR2 FYEKMQ (reference sequence). The CDR3 loop reads CASRDSWGLYGYTS. The CDR3 DNA reads TGTGCCAGCAGGGATTCATGGGGGCTCTATGGCTACACCTCC.

The V gene is TRBV27, the J gene TRBJ2-2, with 9 bases fitting TRBD1. The germline gives CDR1 MNHEY, CDR2 SMNVEV (reference sequence). J gave up 5 bases and V 7 bases, and 5 bases lay outside the gene matches. The CDR3 length is 14 residues. The CDR3 here is CASKPGQGTGELFF. Written as DNA, the CDR3 is TGTGCCAGCAAACCGGGACAGGGAACCGGGGAGCTGTTTTTT.